This record looks at one T cell receptor beta chain sequence and its context. The target of this receptor is not known. Base-call qualities are not available, and no considerably larger clone is one nucleotide away. The sample originates from a study of cytomegalovirus exposure and HLA in healthy donors listed by TCRdb under 2017. Regarding the complete study: According to an earlier analysis of 450 to 650 of the donors, about 179 million T cells yielded 100 million or so unique TCR beta sequences and approximately 300 Gb of sequence data. Roughly 320 gigabases of sequencing data and tens of millions of unique TCR sequences made up an early release that covered under 750 HLA-typed donors. Among the approximately 420 genotyped donors, around 79% belonged to the genetic ancestry cluster associated with self-reported Caucasian donors. The study aimed to test whether signatures of past pathogen exposure could be identified by cataloging public T cell receptors. The T cell repertoires of 550 to 850 subjects were profiled by immunosequencing and related to cytomegalovirus serostatus. Along with the 666-subject first cohort, a separate validation cohort of over a hundred different subjects was used. High-throughput TCR immunosequencing, statistical association of individual TCRs with disease status, and machine learning were combined to predict cytomegalovirus infection status. A later analysis re-examined previously published TCR beta repertoires from 600 to 700 donors and added high-resolution HLA genotyping to investigate patterns of TCR occurrence. In the later analysis, no new phenotypic data were used to find candidate immune exposures; instead, reliance was placed on TCR beta sequences and their occurrence across donors. An earlier analysis of some 500 of the donors used high-throughput TCR beta sequencing to judge whether each TCR beta V gene segment behaved as functional or pseudogenic. Donor age, sex, ethnicity and CMV serostatus were collected together with the repertoire data. In a later genetic analysis, genome-wide SNP genotypes for about three fifths of the roughly 670 donors were used, and that subset was treated as a discovery cohort. All discovery cohort repertoires had been generated on a single sequencing platform. Both class I and class II loci were covered by HLA typing, at four-digit resolution. Typing coverage varied by locus: about 629-630 donors for A, B, C, DRB1 and DQB1; roughly 510 for DQA1; about 570 for DPA1; some 470 for DPB1. Five DR-DQ haplotypes were handled as single units for association and clustering because linkage in the cohort was strong. Among around 400 genotyped donors of the cohort, an average of around 250,000 unique TCR beta nucleotide sequences was sequenced per donor, of which 15% to 20% were non-productive.

Broad study findings and their caveats: The study gave a list of more than 150 TCR beta chains associated with cytomegalovirus. When HLA alleles, especially DR and DQ, strongly co-occurred, TCR associations were difficult to assign to individual alleles. In an earlier analysis of 500 to 650 of the donors, most TCR beta V segments appeared in productive rearrangements about 87% or about 30% of the time, broadly matching IMGT annotations. The classifier was reported to diagnose cytomegalovirus status with high specificity and sensitivity in both the original and validation cohorts. In a later analysis, most CMV-associated TCR beta chains were found to appear HLA-restricted, with HLA associations seemingly driven largely by CMV exposure. HLA typing was unavailable for some donors at each locus, so association tests used only the typed subset. Because counts were too low, some 17 rarely observed V segments, including chromosome 9 orphons, were left out of the earlier analysis of several hundred of the donors. In a later genetic analysis, a missense DCLRE1C variant was associated with V-gene and J-gene trimming of TCR beta chains, and the association was replicated in an independent cohort. In vitro tests confirmed that a few of the cytomegalovirus-associated TCR beta chains recognize cytomegalovirus antigens. According to a later analysis, TCR association rates differed among HLA loci, with DRB1 alleles showing the most associated TCRs and HLA-C alleles showing the fewest. Compared with the roughly 670-donor mean, donors in an Asian-associated ancestry cluster had fewer N-insertions in productive TCRs, according to a later genetic analysis. The authors suggested that the approach could potentially be generalized to other disease states and immunological phenotypes. Most TCR sequences were observed very rarely across donors, whereas some public TCRs were present in many individuals. For the cohort, immune exposure information was limited to CMV serostatus. Sequencing depth was assumed to be roughly uniform across donors in the presence/absence analyses, though that assumption may not hold. The 87-base-pair reads could not distinguish some IMGT-functional V segments, including TRBV6-2 and TRBV6-3, so those segments were excluded. In this cohort, only TCR beta chains were sequenced, and detectable features were limited by the absence of alpha or paired-chain data. A further reported finding was that TCR beta sequences accurately predicted the HLA-A and HLA-B alleles for most subjects in the first cohort. A later analysis associated 15,000 to 20,000 TCR beta sequences with specific HLA alleles at a false discovery rate of 0.05. A cluster of highly shared sequence variants was judged likely to represent a technical artifact of the sequencing pipeline. Several of the top co-occurrence clusters appeared to be linked to parvovirus B19, influenza, CMV and Epstein-Barr virus, according to a later analysis. Correlated functional status among segregating V segments might be attributable to linkage disequilibrium, but an unknown experimental factor could not be ruled out. In a later analysis, HLA-associated TCR beta chains showed more clonal expansion and lower generation probabilities than non-associated chains that were equally common.

The protocol used for the library was the immunoSEQ multiplex PCR assay. The multiplex PCR relied on a mix of 60 forward primers for TCR Vbeta segments and 13 reverse primers for TCR Jbeta segments. A multiplex PCR assay on genomic DNA amplified the CDR3 region of rearranged TCR beta genes. On the Illumina HiSeq System, the amplified TCR beta libraries were sequenced as 87-base-pair reads. Per the original workflow: Across the 500 to 850 repertoires, a later analysis counted tens of millions of unique TCR beta chains, roughly 11 million of which were shared by at least two donors. A nearest-neighbor algorithm error-corrected the raw reads and collapsed the reads into unique sequences, merging closely related sequences to remove PCR and sequencing errors. CDR3 sequences were aligned to IMGT reference sequences to assign V, D and J gene segments. For a sequence to be retained, a match of at least six nucleotides was required to both a V gene segment and a J gene segment. Rearrangements were called productive when the CDR3 lacked stop codons and stayed in frame with V and J; all others were non-productive. Following IMGT convention, CDR3 was defined as the stretch from the second conserved V-encoded cysteine up to the conserved J-encoded phenylalanine. In an earlier analysis of more than 550 of the donors, sequences lacking an unambiguous match to a single V gene segment were excluded. In an earlier analysis of around 600 of the donors, V segments were called functional above 56.7% productive rearrangements and were called segregating when the between-donor standard deviation exceeded 5%. To diagnose cytomegalovirus status from the catalog of TCR beta chain sequences, a statistical classification framework was built. In a later analysis, V and J genes were assigned by comparing TCR nucleotide sequences against IMGT/GENE-DB human TR gene sequences. A later analysis assigned CDR3 sequences and most-parsimonious VDJ recombination scenarios with the TCRdist pipeline. In a later analysis, each TCR beta chain was defined by its CDR3 amino acid sequence together with its V-gene family, and reads lacking a unique V-gene family were excluded. To address suspected cross-contamination and a sequencing artifact, a later analysis removed around 590 highly shared, low-generation-probability nucleotide sequences. In a later analysis, a clonal expansion index for each public chain was calculated from normalized within-repertoire ranks of inferred template counts. A later analysis computed generation probabilities with a VDJ recombination model fitted to out-of-frame rearrangements, and checked the results against IGoR. A later analysis scored TCR-TCR, TCR-HLA and TCR-CMV co-occurrence with hypergeometric tests, applying a repertoire-size bias correction to TCR pairs. A later analysis estimated false discovery rates by permuting HLA or CMV assignments 20 times. A later analysis grouped co-occurring TCRs with DBSCAN, adding TCRdist sequence similarity when clustering within HLA-allele-positive subsets. Co-occurrence clustering excluded repertoires with fewer than 30,000 or more than 120,000 public chains, plus five with anomalous nucleotide sharing. Drawn from immuneACCESS, this table holds only the in-frame rearrangements with V and J called that TCRdb kept. Clones are partly lost; checked studies trace under half to an unresolved V gene and leave the rest unexplained. The V and J calls and clone size are taken from that table; D and trimming were inferred from the DNA. This sample holds nearly 200,000 clones; around 73% were observed only once. The ten largest clones take up 2.1% of the sample.

The cohort consisted of hundreds of healthy bone marrow donors. At the time of sampling, every cohort member was nominally healthy, though immune exposures that went unrecorded were likely present. The donor was CMV seropositive and was included in the group of around 300 seropositive cohort members. Every donor gave a peripheral blood sample, and the peripheral blood mononuclear cells from that sample were used for TCR beta sequencing. The Qiagen DNeasy Blood Extraction Kit was used to extract genomic DNA from the blood cell samples. The CDR3, cysteine through phenylalanine, is 15 amino acids long. The CDR3 DNA has 45 bases and is translated from base 1. CDR1 and CDR2 (LNHDA, SQIVND) derive from the germline V gene (reference sequence). The V end gives up 1 base and the J end 7 bases, leaving 5 bases in the junction not matched to a gene.

Input material: PBMCs. The receptor was derived from a woman between 25 and 40 years old in good health and CMV-seropositive. This chain is built from TRBV19 and TRBJ2-5; a stretch of 11 junction bases matches TRBD2. The CDR3 sequence is CASSIVAGGPGTQYF. The nucleotide sequence reads as follows: TGTGCCAGTAGTATAGTAGCGGGGGGGCCAGGGACCCAGTACTTC.